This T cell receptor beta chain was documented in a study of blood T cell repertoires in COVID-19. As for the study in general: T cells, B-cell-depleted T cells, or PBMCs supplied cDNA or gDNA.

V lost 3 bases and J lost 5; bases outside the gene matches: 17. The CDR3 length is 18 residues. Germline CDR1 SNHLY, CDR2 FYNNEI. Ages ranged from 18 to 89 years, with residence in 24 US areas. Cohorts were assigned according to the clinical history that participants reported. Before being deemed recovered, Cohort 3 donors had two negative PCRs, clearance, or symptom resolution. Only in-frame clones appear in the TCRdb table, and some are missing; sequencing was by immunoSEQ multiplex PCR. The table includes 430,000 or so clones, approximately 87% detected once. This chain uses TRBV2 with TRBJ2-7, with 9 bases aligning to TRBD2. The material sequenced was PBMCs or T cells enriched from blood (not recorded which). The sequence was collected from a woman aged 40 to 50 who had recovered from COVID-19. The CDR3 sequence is CASSDLGLAGGPFHEQYF. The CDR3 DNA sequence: TGTGCCAGCAGTGATCTGGGGCTGGCGGGAGGGCCTTTCCACGAGCAGTACTTC.